Following are 21 T cell receptor beta chains from one sample sequenced in a study of CD8+ T cells in alopecia areata. Markers including CD4, CD8alpha, NKG2D and NKG2ACE guided sorting of pooled cutaneous lymph node cells. Reverse transcription of extracted RNA yielded cDNA, which provided the sequencing template. TCRdb's copy holds only in-frame clones and misses some; the assay was immunoSEQ multiplex PCR. The sample holds around 300,000 clones, and no clone turns up only once. The material sequenced was CD4+ T cells sorted from a lymph node. These receptors were collected from a C3H/HeJ mouse with alopecia areata. The strain is characterized by the MHC haplotype H2-k.

This clone has a handful of counts. Gene names follow the mouse nomenclature. The read gets to within 4 residues of the CDR3 end, and the germline J gene fills in the rest. V usage is TRBV1 and J usage is TRBJ2-1; 11 nucleotides match TRBD2. Germline CDR1 NSQYPW, CDR2 LRSPGD (reference sequence). V trimming: 1 base; J trimming: 1 base; junction bases outside the gene matches: 6. The CDR3 consists of 18 residues. The covered CDR3 bases are TGCACCTGCAGTGCAGTCCCGGGACTGGGGGCGAACTATGCT. It encodes CTCSAVPGLGANYA. In full, the CDR3 reads CTCSAVPGLGANYAEQFF.

This clone occurred a few times. Mouse gene names apply. The sequenced part of the CDR3 DNA is TGTGCCAGCAGCCAAGAATCCAGGGAAGAC. Protein product: CASSQESRED. The full CDR3 protein reads CASSQESREDTQYF. The chain carries TRBV5 and TRBJ2-5, with D possibly TRBD1 on 5 matching bases. The read comes to an end 4 residues before the CDR3 does, leaving the germline J gene to fill in the end. The CDR3 runs 14 residues. The V gene's germline CDR1 is LGHNA and CDR2 YNLKQL (reference sequence).

This clone appeared a few times. Genes and germline come from the mouse. The read finishes 4 residues shy of the CDR3 end, and the germline J gene is used to complete it. The V gene is TRBV14, the J gene TRBJ1-2; D is unclear. The germline CDR1 and CDR2 sequences are SGHDT and FRDEAV. CDR3 length equals 13 residues. V lost 5 bases, J lost 0 bases, and 8 bases lay in between. This CDR3 reads CASSPSANSDYTF. The part of the CDR3 DNA that was read is TGTGCCAGCAGCCCGTCTGCAAACTCC.

This clone was found a few times. Genes here carry mouse names. The read gets to within 4 residues of the CDR3 end, and the germline J gene fills in the rest. The chain is built from TRBV1 and TRBJ1-1; 8 bases agree with TRBD1. There are 16 residues in the CDR3. Trimming cost V 0 bases and J 3 bases; bases outside gene matches: 6. CDR1 NSQYPW and CDR2 LRSPGD come from the germline V gene (reference sequence). The CDR3 bases that were read are TGCACCTGCAGTGCAGATGGGGACAGGCGGGACACA. As protein: CTCSADGDRRDT. The full CDR3 protein reads CTCSADGDRRDTEVFF.

This clone was seen a few times. All gene names here are mouse names. The sequence runs out 4 residues before the end of the CDR3; the remainder is reconstructed from the germline J gene. The V and J genes are TRBV13-1 and TRBJ2-7, with TRBD2 matching over 12 bases. The CDR3 loop spans 14 amino acids. In germline, CDR1 is NSHNY, CDR2 SYGAGN. This chain's CDR3 is CASRGTGGIYEQYF. The covered CDR3 bases are TGTGCCAGCAGAGGGACTGGGGGGATTTAT.

About this clone: Genes and germline are mouse. Coverage ceases 4 residues before the CDR3 finishes, and the germline J gene fills in the end. The J gene is TRBJ2-3, the V gene TRBV31; TRBD2 matches 12 bases. This CDR3 contains 15 residues. The V gene's germline CDR1 is GKSSPN and CDR2 SITVG. V shed 5 bases, J shed 1 base, and the junction held 4 bases outside the gene matches. The CDR3 bases that were read are TGTGCCTGGGACTGGGGGGGCGCGGGTGCAGAA. Encoded protein: CAWDWGGAGAE. The whole CDR3 protein reads CAWDWGGAGAETLYF.

Note on this clone: Gene names and germline match the mouse. Coverage ceases 4 residues before the CDR3 finishes, and the germline J gene fills in the end. The same CDR3 is also encoded by other DNA sequences in this sample. This rearrangement joins TRBV1 to TRBJ1-1; 7 positions agree with TRBD1. Unmatched junction bases numbered 5, after V lost 0 bases and J lost 4 bases. The CDR3 length is 15 residues. Germline assignment: CDR1 NSQYPW and CDR2 LRSPGD (reference sequence). CDR3 bases read: TGCACCTGCAGTGCAGATCGACAGGGTGGCACA. Encoded protein: CTCSADRQGGT. The whole CDR3 reads CTCSADRQGGTEVFF.

This clone was recorded a few times. Gene names and germline match the mouse. The DNA read from the CDR3 is TGTGCCAGCAGCTTTGCAAACACCGGG. Translation gives CASSFANTG. The full-length CDR3 reads as CASSFANTGQLYF. The chain uses TRBV4 and TRBJ2-2; D not resolved. The read terminates 4 residues before the CDR3 end, so the remaining end is supplied by the germline J gene. The V end lost 4 bases, the J end lost 0 bases, and 3 bases lay between the germline ends. The CDR3 is made up of 13 amino acids. The germline CDR1 and CDR2 sequences are LGHDT and YNNKQL (reference sequence). Drawing the rest from reference TRBV4 and TRBJ2-2, the complete variable domain is ETAVFQTPNYHVTQVGNEVSFNCKQTLGHDTMYWYKQDSKKLLKIMFSYNNKQLIVNETVPRRFSPQSSDKAHLNLRIKSVEPEDSAVYLCASSFANTGQLYFGEGSKLTVL.

About this clone itself: Gene labels here are mouse ones. The CDR3 extends 4 residues past the end of the read, so its final part is completed from the germline J gene. V is TRBV13-3 and J is TRBJ2-4; no clear D. Germline assignment: CDR1 NNHDY and CDR2 SYVADS. CDR3 size: 14 residues. V was cut by 5 bases and J by 0 bases, with 10 bases left in between. The CDR3 here is CASSSQASQNTLYF. The CDR3 DNA, read in part, is TGTGCCAGCAGCTCCCAGGCTAGTCAAAAC.

This clone has more than one count but fewer than ten. Mouse names are used for the genes. Other DNA sequences within the sample encode an identical CDR3. The covered CDR3 bases are TGTGCCTGGAGTCTGGGGGGGCTTCAAGAC. Translated: CAWSLGGLQD. The whole CDR3 protein reads CAWSLGGLQDTQYF. The chain uses TRBV31 and TRBJ2-5, with 8 bases aligning to TRBD2. The DNA ends 4 residues before the CDR3 does, and the rest of the CDR3 is filled in from the germline J gene. The CDR3 runs 14 residues. Per germline, CDR1 GKSSPN and CDR2 SITVG. Germline trimming cut 0 bases from V and 3 bases from J; bases unmatched to any gene: 2.

This clone was counted only a few times. Gene names are the mouse ones. At the DNA level, this CDR3 is encoded by other sequences in the same sample as well. Partial CDR3 DNA: TGTGCCAGCAGTCCCCGACTGGGGGGAAACACCGGG. This codes for CASSPRLGGNTG. The whole CDR3 sequence reads CASSPRLGGNTGQLYF. The gene calls are TRBV19 and TRBJ2-2; 10 bases map to TRBD2. From the germline J gene comes the end of the CDR3, since the read stops 4 residues before it. The germline V gene encodes CDR1 FNHDT and CDR2 SITEND (reference sequence). The V gene end was trimmed by 4 bases and the J gene end by 1 base; junction bases not matched to a gene: 4. CDR3 length: 16 residues.

This clone has just a few counts. Gene names follow the mouse nomenclature. The read ends 3 residues before the CDR3 terminus; that terminus is restored from the germline J gene. The chain couples TRBV5 to TRBJ1-6, with TRBD1 as a possible D gene (5 bases). TRBJ1-6 is treated as an ORF (open reading frame) with a function not yet certain. This CDR3 region has 16 residues. V was pared by 0 bases and J by 4 bases, with 10 bases between. The germline gives CDR1 LGHNA, CDR2 YNLKQL (reference sequence). The covered CDR3 bases are TGTGCCAGCAGCCAAGACGGCAGGGTTTATAATTCGCCC. Residues: CASSQDGRVYNSP. The entire CDR3 sequence reads CASSQDGRVYNSPLYF.

In regard to this clone: Genes and germline come from the mouse. Sequencing ends 4 residues short of the CDR3 end; the germline J gene provides the rest. Other DNA sequences in this sample translate to the same CDR3. The chain has TRBV1 and TRBJ2-5; D perhaps matches TRBD2 (6 bases). Germline CDR1 is NSQYPW and CDR2 is LRSPGD (reference sequence). This CDR3 spans 15 amino acids. The ends were cut back, 0 bases at V and 2 bases at J, with 9 bases in the middle. The CDR3 protein is CTCSADPGGQDTQYF. Partial CDR3 DNA: TGCACCTGCAGTGCAGATCCGGGGGGCCAAGAC.

A remark on this clone: All gene names here are mouse names. The read finishes 4 residues shy of the CDR3 end, and the germline J gene is used to complete it. The chain links TRBV17 to TRBJ2-2; D uncertain. The CDR3 covers 15 residues. From germline, CDR1 is MNHDT and CDR2 YYDKIL. V gave up 1 base and J gave up 1 base, with 7 bases separating them. CDR3 DNA, as far as it was read: TGTGCTAGCAGTAGAGGCAGCAAAAACACCGGG. It specifies CASSRGSKNTG. The CDR3 reads in full as CASSRGSKNTGQLYF.

This clone has more than one count but fewer than ten. Gene names and germline match the mouse. The DNA ends 4 residues before the CDR3 does, and the rest of the CDR3 is filled in from the germline J gene. The V gene is TRBV19, the J gene TRBJ2-3, with TRBD1 as a possible D gene (6 bases). The V end lost 4 bases, the J end lost 3 bases, and 12 bases lay between the germline ends. This CDR3 contains 14 residues. Per germline, CDR1 FNHDT and CDR2 SITEND (reference sequence). CDR3 region: CASSSRGGAETLYF. The DNA read from the CDR3 is TGTGCCAGCAGTTCCAGGGGAGGAGCAGAA.

With regard to this clone: Any gene name here is a mouse gene name. Coverage ceases 4 residues before the CDR3 finishes, and the germline J gene fills in the end. The chain combines TRBV13-1 with TRBJ2-7, with 13 nucleotides matching TRBD2. This CDR3 is built from 15 residues. The germline CDR1 and CDR2 sequences are NSHNY and SYGAGN. V shed 4 bases, J shed 0 bases, and the junction held 1 base outside the gene matches. The CDR3: CASSRDWGGSYEQYF. CDR3 DNA, as far as it was read: TGTGCCAGCAGTCGGGACTGGGGGGGCTCCTAT.

A few counts support this clone. The germline and genes are mouse ones. Read sequence stops 4 residues before the CDR3 end, and the germline J gene provides the missing end. The genes are TRBV14 and TRBJ2-2; 7 bases are shared with TRBD1. Germline lookup yields CDR1 SGHDT and CDR2 FRDEAV. CDR3 size: 14 residues. The junction had 2 bases not matched to a gene; V was cut back by 5 bases and J by 1 base. CDR3 bases read: TGTGCCAGCAGACCAGGGGGAAACACCGGG. Translated, it gives CASRPGGNTG. The complete CDR3 protein is CASRPGGNTGQLYF. The full variable domain, completed using reference TRBV14 and TRBJ2-2, is EAGVTQSPRYAVLQEGQAVSFWCDPISGHDTLYWYQQPRDQGPQLLVYFRDEAVIDNSQLPSDRFSAVRPKGTNSTLKIQSAKQGDTATYLCASRPGGNTGQLYFGEGSKLTVL.

This clone has more than one count but fewer than ten. Gene names are mouse gene names. The read gets to within 4 residues of the CDR3 end, and the germline J gene fills in the rest. The chain links TRBV19 to TRBJ2-3, with TRBD1 matching over 9 bases. V was pared by 2 bases and J by 2 bases, with 3 bases of the junction left unmatched. The CDR3 extends over 15 amino acids. Germline CDR1 and CDR2: FNHDT and SITEND (reference sequence). CDR3 bases read: TGTGCCAGCAGTATGGGGACAGGGACTGCAGAA. Translated: CASSMGTGTAE. The whole CDR3 sequence is CASSMGTGTAETLYF.

This clone was counted a few times. Gene names and germline refer to mouse. The read gets to within 4 residues of the CDR3 end, and the germline J gene fills in the rest. V usage is TRBV31 and J usage is TRBJ2-5; 8 bases match TRBD2. Germline values: CDR1 GKSSPN, CDR2 SITVG. The CDR3 runs to 13 residues. Partial CDR3 DNA: TGTGCCTGGAGTCAGGGGGGGCGGGAC. Its translation: CAWSQGGRD. The complete CDR3 protein is CAWSQGGRDTQYF.

Regarding this clone: Mouse gene names and germline throughout. Read coverage stops 4 residues before the CDR3 terminus; the germline J gene supplies the remainder. The V and J genes are TRBV5 and TRBJ2-7, with 7 bases aligning to TRBD2. This CDR3 is 14 amino acids long. The V gene end was trimmed by 0 bases and the J gene end by 3 bases; junction bases not matched to a gene: 2. Germline V CDR1 and CDR2: LGHNA, YNLKQL (reference sequence). CDR3 DNA, as far as it was read: TGTGCCAGCAGCCAAGAACGGGGGGGCTAT. It encodes CASSQERGGY. The entire CDR3 protein is CASSQERGGYEQYF.

Comments on this clone: The germline and genes are mouse ones. The CDR3 protein is CASSYSSYNSPLYF. The CDR3 DNA, read in part, is TGTGCTAGCAGTTACAGTTCCTATAATTCGCCC. This chain joins TRBV29 and TRBJ1-6; no reliable D call. Read data end 3 residues before the CDR3 end; the end is taken from the germline J gene. TRBJ1-6 is known as an ORF, though its function is uncertain. Trimming shortened V by 4 bases and J by 0 bases, and 4 bases separated the two germline ends. The germline V gene encodes CDR1 MSHET and CDR2 SYDVDS. There are 14 residues in the CDR3.